This T cell receptor (beta chain) derives from a study of T cells in narcolepsy. Study as a whole: Donors had narcolepsy type 1 or type 2, or were healthy controls. Study-level points and caveats: HCRT-specific and TRIB2-specific autoreactive clonotypes appeared among same-patient CSF and blood CD4+ clonotypes. Autoreactive clonotypes reportedly recurred in blood of same and different patients, not controls. Some memory CD4+ repertoires had no autoreactive clone sequences.

The repertoire was sequenced with immunoSEQ multiplex PCR; TCRdb's copy has only in-frame clones and lacks some. The sample shows just under 35,000 clones, 80% of them seen only once. Looked up from germline, CDR1 is SEHNR and CDR2 is FQNEAQ (reference sequence). V was shortened by 4 bases and J by 1 base, with 7 bases between the two germline ends. The CDR3 runs to 13 residues. Details on this clone: Antigen: not known.

The TCR originated in a human donor in good health. The chain uses TRBV7-9 and TRBJ1-1; the D gene is possibly TRBD1 (5 bases). Sequencing used memory (CD45RA-) CD4+ T cells from blood. CDR3: CASSSTENTEAFF. In nucleotides, the CDR3 is TGTGCCAGCAGCTCGACAGAGAACACTGAAGCTTTCTTT. The variable domain in full, completed from reference TRBV7-9 and TRBJ1-1, reads DTGVSQNPRHKITKRGQNVTFRCDPISEHNRLYWYRQTLGQGPEFLTYFQNEAQLEKSRLLSDRFSAERPKGSFSTLEIQRTEQGDSAMYLCASSSTENTEAFFGQGTRLTVV.